Presented here are 17 T cell receptor beta chains from one specimen sequenced in a study of blood T cell repertoires in COVID-19. The repertoire was sequenced with immunoSEQ multiplex PCR; TCRdb's copy has only in-frame clones and lacks some. The sample includes approximately 300,000 clones, nearly 90% seen only once; the top ten take 1.8%. Sequencing used peripheral blood. These receptors all stem from a woman younger than 45 with COVID-19, enrolled during active disease.

This chain links TRBV18 with TRBJ1-1; D perhaps matches TRBD1 (6 bases). Per the germline V gene, CDR1 is KGHSH and CDR2 is LQKENI. The V and J ends lost 2 bases and 3 bases respectively, with 10 bases between them. The CDR3 consists of 14 residues. Written as DNA, the CDR3 is TGTGCCAGCTCACCAGAACAGGGACACACTGAAGCTTTCTTT. Protein: CASSPEQGHTEAFF.

The chain couples TRBV4-2 to TRBJ2-1, with D perhaps TRBD1 (5 bases). This CDR3 is 13 amino acids long. V lost 0 bases and J lost 10, with 10 bases in between. The germline V gene has CDR1 LGHNA and CDR2 YNFKEQ. CDR3 bases: TGTGCCAGCAGCCAAGACAAGGGGATAGAGCAGTTCTTC. As protein: CASSQDKGIEQFF.

This clone was observed a handful of times. The rearrangement uses TRBV19 and TRBJ1-5; maybe TRBD1 (5 bases). CDR3 length: 15 residues. The germline gives CDR1 LNHDA, CDR2 SQIVND (reference sequence). V was shortened by 3 bases and J by 0 bases, with 9 bases between the two germline ends. CDR3: CASSIGGISNQPQHF. In DNA, the CDR3 is TGTGCCAGTAGTATCGGGGGAATTAGCAATCAGCCCCAGCATTTT.

V usage is TRBV2 and J usage is TRBJ1-5; no clear D. CDR1 and CDR2 from the germline V gene are SNHLY and FYNNEI. CDR3 length: 15 amino acids. Trimming took 6 bases from V and 0 from J, leaving 12 bases between them. For the CDR3, the DNA is TGTGCCAGCAGGCCCTTACAGAATAGCAATCAGCCCCAGCATTTT. It codes for CASRPLQNSNQPQHF.

The chain recombines TRBV7-8 with TRBJ1-2; TRBD1 agrees at 7 bases. The CDR3 spans 17 residues. Germline V gives CDR1 SGHVS, CDR2 FQNEAQ. Trimming removed 6 bases from V and 1 base from J; junction bases left unmatched: 14. The CDR3, as DNA: TGTGCCAGCAGAATGAGGGGGCGCTCAGAAAATAACTATGGCTACACCTTC. Protein product: CASRMRGRSENNYGYTF.

The chain is built from TRBV25-1 and TRBJ1-5, with 7 positions matching TRBD1. CDR1 MGHDK and CDR2 SYGVNS come from the germline V gene. The CDR3 is 14 amino acids. Trimming cost V 5 bases and J 6 bases; bases outside gene matches: 7. The CDR3 spells CASSLQGEAQPQHF. CDR3 DNA: TGTGCCAGCAGTCTCCAGGGGGAGGCTCAGCCCCAGCATTTT.

The chain couples TRBV28 to TRBJ2-7, with 9 bases aligning to TRBD1. The germline CDR1 and CDR2 sequences are MDHEN and SYDVKM. The length of the CDR3 is 14 residues. V shed 7 bases and J 3 bases; nucleotides not matched to a gene: 7. CDR3 bases: TGTGCCAGCACTCCTTCGGACAGGGGCTACGAGCAGTACGTC. Residues: CASTPSDRGYEQYV.

This chain links TRBV7-8 with TRBJ2-1; D possibly corresponds to TRBD2 (6 bases). Germline V gene data show CDR1 as SGHVS and CDR2 as FQNEAQ. Trimming shortened V by 2 bases and J by 8 bases, and 16 bases separated the two germline ends. The CDR3 is made up of 15 amino acids. CDR3: CASSLRALGSYEQFF. DNA for the CDR3: TGTGCCAGCAGCTTAAGAGCCCTCGGGAGTTATGAGCAGTTCTTC.

The rearrangement uses TRBV19 and TRBJ2-3; maybe TRBD1 (6 bases). The CDR3 sequence is 15 residues long. Germline V gives CDR1 LNHDA, CDR2 SQIVND (reference sequence). The V and J ends lost 3 bases and 3 bases respectively, with 13 bases between them. CDR3 sequence (DNA): TGTGCCAGTAGTATGAGGGACATGATTACAGATACGCAGTATTTT. Translating gives CASSMRDMITDTQYF.

This clone was detected a few times. V gene TRBV28 combines with J gene TRBJ2-5; D possibly corresponds to TRBD1 (5 bases). Trimming removed 2 bases at V and 5 bases at J, with 18 bases between. Germline-derived CDR1 and CDR2 are MDHEN and SYDVKM. The length of the CDR3 is 16 residues. CDR3 DNA: TGTGCCAGCAGTTTAACCAGGGCCAACCTGGGGGAGACCCAGTACTTC. This codes for CASSLTRANLGETQYF.

The chain employs TRBV6-5 and TRBJ2-2; D may be TRBD2 (6 bases). Trimming cost V 0 bases and J 6 bases, with 11 bases left between them. The CDR3 spans 15 residues. Per the germline V gene, CDR1 is MNHEY and CDR2 is SVGAGI. CDR3 nucleotides: TGTGCCAGCAGTTACTCCGGGGGTCGGCCCGGGGAGCTGTTTTTT. It yields the protein CASSYSGGRPGELFF.

The rearrangement joins TRBV5-1 to TRBJ2-3, with D possibly TRBD2 on 6 matching bases. Germline values: CDR1 SGHRS, CDR2 YFSETQ. This CDR3 comprises 16 residues. V was cut by 6 bases and J by 4 bases, with 21 bases left in between. Written as DNA, the CDR3 is TGCGCCAGCATCCTTGGTGGGACTCAAAAGTCAGATACGCAGTATTTT. Protein: CASILGGTQKSDTQYF.

The V and J genes are TRBV6-5 and TRBJ1-1; weak D call: TRBD1 (5 bases). The V end was cut by 0 bases, the J end by 3 bases, with 14 bases between. Germline values: CDR1 MNHEY, CDR2 SVGAGI. This CDR3 has 16 residues. The CDR3: CASSYSKLGADTEAFF. The CDR3 DNA reads as TGTGCCAGCAGTTACTCGAAGTTAGGGGCGGACACTGAAGCTTTCTTT.

This chain uses TRBV28 with TRBJ1-6, with D maybe TRBD1 (5 bases). V shed 3 bases and J shed 7 bases, with 7 bases lying between them. CDR1 is MDHEN and CDR2 is SYDVKM in the germline V gene. The CDR3 extends over 13 amino acids. The CDR3 coding sequence is TGTGCCAGCAGTTTTAGGGGAAATTCACCCCTCCACTTT. Translating gives CASSFRGNSPLHF. Combining the CDR3 with reference TRBV28 and TRBJ1-6 gives the whole variable domain DVKVTQSSRYLVKRTGEKVFLECVQDMDHENMFWYRQDPGLGLRLIYFSYDVKMKEKGDIPEGYSVSREKKERFSLILESASTNQTSMYLCASSFRGNSPLHFGNGTRLTVT.

The gene calls are TRBV7-8 and TRBJ1-1; a possible D gene is TRBD1 (5 bases). Trimming left V 8 bases short and J 0 bases short, with 10 bases between. There are 13 residues in the CDR3. Germline V gene sequence: CDR1 SGHVS, CDR2 FQNEAQ. The CDR3 DNA follows: TGTGCCAGCGCAAGGGGAATGAACACTGAAGCTTTCTTT. This encodes CASARGMNTEAFF. Combining the CDR3 with reference TRBV7-8 and TRBJ1-1 gives the whole variable domain GAGVSQSPRYKVAKRGQDVALRCDPISGHVSLFWYQQALGQGPEFLTYFQNEAQLDKSGLPSDRFFAERPEGSVSTLKIQRTQQEDSAVYLCASARGMNTEAFFGQGTRLTVV.

The chain uses TRBV11-2 and TRBJ1-3; D is unclear. The V gene lost 3 bases and the J gene lost 0 bases, with 6 bases spanning the gap. This CDR3 spans 14 amino acids. Germline-derived CDR1 and CDR2 are SGHAT and FQNNGV. The CDR3, as DNA: TGTGCCAGCAGCTTCACAAGCTCTGGAAACACCATATATTTT. Protein product: CASSFTSSGNTIYF. The entire variable domain, with the rest obtained from reference TRBV11-2 and TRBJ1-3, is as follows: EAGVAQSPRYKIIEKRQSVAFWCNPISGHATLYWYQQILGQGPKLLIQFQNNGVVDDSQLPKDRFSAERLKGVDSTLKIQPAKLEDSAVYLCASSFTSSGNTIYFGEGSWLTVV.

In the case of this clone: A much larger clone is a single base away; this may be a read error. CDR3 coding DNA: TGTGCCAGCAGCCGGACAGTCCAAGAGACCCAGTACTTC. This translates into CASSRTVQETQYF. This chain uses TRBV7-8 with TRBJ2-5, with D possibly matching TRBD1 (6 bases). CDR1 is SGHVS and CDR2 is FQNEAQ in the germline V gene. The CDR3 runs to 13 residues. The ends were cut back, 5 bases at V and 1 base at J, with 8 bases in the middle.